The 7 T cell receptor beta chains below all came from one sample that was sequenced in a study of CD8+ T cells in alopecia areata (dated by TCRdb to 2016 to 2019). This specimen's time point label, interpreted: roughly 27 days on oral tofacitinib. This specimen's treatment or condition label, per the study, means: oral pan-JAK inhibitor, 5-10 mg twice daily. The library was prepared using the immunoSEQ multiplex PCR assay. RNA was extracted from all samples and reverse transcribed into cDNA, which served as template for TCR sequencing. Entries here come from immuneACCESS through TCRdb and include only in-frame sequences with V and J called. Some clones fail to appear in such tables; in the studies checked, an unresolved V gene covers under half of the shortfall, and the cause of the remainder is unknown. In this sample the table shows 110,000 to 150,000 clones, around half of which occur a single time. Of the sample, around a sixth is held by the ten largest clones.

The source material was CD8+ T cells sorted from blood, sampled at week 4, from a patient treated with tofacitinib. These receptors all come from a human donor with alopecia areata.

The chain carries TRBV10-3 and TRBJ2-1; either TRBD1 or TRBD2 may fit D (6 bases each). Trimming stripped 7 bases from V and 7 bases from J, with 11 bases between. The CDR3 totals 12 residues. In germline, CDR1 is ENHRY, CDR2 SYGVKD. CDR3 DNA sequence: TGTGCCATCACAGGGGAGGAGAATGAGCAGTTCTTC. Translating gives CAITGEENEQFF.

J is TRBJ2-7 and V is TRBV7-9; tentatively, D is TRBD1 (5 bases). Germline CDR1 and CDR2: SEHNR and FQNEAQ (reference sequence). With 5 bases removed from V and 2 bases from J, the gap between germline ends came to 7 bases. The CDR3 covers 12 residues. CDR3 region: CASSPGTYEQYF. The CDR3 region has the DNA TGTGCCAGCAGCCCAGGGACCTACGAGCAGTACTTC.

V gene TRBV11-2 combines with J gene TRBJ1-5, with TRBD1 matching 9 bases. This CDR3 is built from 16 residues. V lost 5 bases, J lost 10 bases, and 15 bases stayed unmatched. CDR1 and CDR2 (germline): SGHAT, FQNNGV. DNA for the CDR3: TGTGCCAGCAGCCACGAGGGTACAGGGGGCGGAGGTCCCCAGCATTTT. The encoded protein is CASSHEGTGGGGPQHF.

V gene TRBV4-1 combines with J gene TRBJ2-7; D could derive from TRBD1 or TRBD2 (5 bases each). The CDR3 covers 16 residues. Trimming cost V 0 bases and J 7 bases, with 19 bases left between them. The germline V gene has CDR1 MGHRA and CDR2 YSYEKL. CDR3 in amino acids: CASSQDLGASWGEQYF. In nucleotides, the CDR3 is TGCGCCAGCAGCCAAGATCTCGGGGCCAGTTGGGGGGAGCAGTACTTC.

This clone came up once. The chain is built from TRBV7-8 and TRBJ2-7, with D hard to call. This CDR3 spans 13 amino acids. The germline gives CDR1 SGHVS, CDR2 FQNEAQ. With 2 bases removed from V and 6 bases from J, the gap between germline ends came to 11 bases. DNA of the CDR3: TGTGCCAGCAGCTTAATGGGGAACCCCGAGCAGTACTTC. This gives the protein CASSLMGNPEQYF.

This chain links TRBV7-9 with TRBJ2-7; D is perhaps TRBD1 or TRBD2 (5 bases each). The CDR3 totals 11 residues. Germline-derived CDR1 and CDR2 are SEHNR and FQNEAQ (reference sequence). Trimming shortened V by 10 bases and J by 4 bases, and 11 bases separated the two germline ends. This CDR3 reads CATGTGYEQYF. Here the CDR3 DNA reads TGTGCCACGGGGACCGGATACGAGCAGTACTTC.

The V call is TRBV7-8, the J call TRBJ2-3; 10 nucleotides agree with TRBD2. Germline V gene sequence: CDR1 SGHVS, CDR2 FQNEAQ. Losses at the gene ends were 3 bases for V and 4 bases for J; bases not matched to a gene: 4. CDR3 size: 15 residues. CDR3 in DNA: TGTGCCAGCAGCTTCAGCGGGGGGGCAGCAGATACGCAGTATTTT. It translates to CASSFSGGAADTQYF.